What follows describes a single T cell receptor (beta chain). This CDR3 has 14 residues. V was clipped by 1 base and J by 6 bases, with 12 bases between them. CDR1 is SEHNR, CDR2 FQNEAQ, per germline (reference sequence). The sample originates from a study of cytomegalovirus exposure and HLA in healthy donors. Both 60 Vbeta primers and 13 Jbeta primers went into the PCR. Repertoires were generated with immunoSEQ multiplex PCR, while TCRdb's copy carries only in-frame clones and drops some. This sample's table has 150,000 or so clones. Input material: PBMCs. The receptor's source is a woman aged 45 to 65 in good health and CMV-seronegative. V and J are TRBV7-9 and TRBJ1-2; D is unclear. CDR3 residues: CASSLDVGRDGYTF. Here the CDR3 DNA reads TGTGCCAGCAGCTTAGACGTGGGGAGGGATGGCTACACCTTC.